This T cell receptor (beta chain) was profiled in a study of regulatory dendritic cells for organ transplantation. Study-level points and caveats: Considerable individual heterogeneity was seen in alloreactive memory CD8+ T cells.

Remarks on this clone: Its antigen is currently unknown.

Naive CD45RA+ and memory CD45RO+ CD4+ or CD8+ T cells were FACS-sorted. Assay: immunoSEQ multiplex PCR; the TCRdb copy retains only in-frame clones and omits some. The sample includes roughly 35,000 clones, about 89% of them seen just once. Deletions cut 10 bases from V and 2 bases from J, with 13 bases between. CDR1 and CDR2 from the germline V gene are LNHDA and SQIVND (reference sequence). The CDR3 has 13 residues. The rearrangement links TRBV19 to TRBJ2-3, with D tentatively TRBD1 (5 bases). The sequence came from a human donor in good health. Sequenced: naive CD4+ T cells from blood. Subset denoted: CD45RA+ naive T cells. Written as DNA, the CDR3 is TGTGCCACGAATCGACAGTTCACAGATACGCAGTATTTT. Encoded protein: CATNRQFTDTQYF.